These T cell receptor beta chains were read from a single sample in a study of identical twins. Via MiXCR, TCRdb re-called the 5' RACE reads, giving one row per CDR3 protein. The sample lists 750,000 to 950,000 distinct CDR3 sequences; roughly an eighth were seen once. The data also belong to a second study, concerning yellow fever vaccine responses in identical twins.

Sequenced material: PBMCs. These TCRs come from a woman younger than 30 in good health. CDR3s include the opening cysteine and the closing phenylalanine or tryptophan. Each record gives: D gene, J gene, clone size, V gene, CDR3 protein, CDR3 DNA. The D gene is left open where the match is weak. The size field is filled for only some rows; it gives once, few, many or a size class.

.	TRBJ1-1	.	TRBV5-1	CASSPPQGLGEAFF	TGCGCCAGCAGCCCACCCCAGGGGCTGGGTGAAGCTTTCTTT
.	TRBJ2-7	.	TRBV15	CATSRDRGFEQYF	TGTGCCACCAGCAGAGATCGAGGGTTCGAGCAGTACTTC
TRBD1	TRBJ1-1	few	TRBV7-9	CASSLDPTGGSAEAFF	TGTGCCAGCAGCTTGGACCCGACAGGGGGGTCGGCTGAAGCTTTCTTT
TRBD2	TRBJ2-7	few	TRBV10-3	CAISGSSGSNWGEQYF	TGTGCCATCAGTGGGTCTAGCGGGAGTAACTGGGGCGAGCAGTACTTC
.	TRBJ1-1	few	TRBV13	CASGLMRNTEAFF	TGTGCCAGTGGACTGATGAGGAACACTGAAGCTTTCTTT
.	TRBJ2-3	few	TRBV2	CASTNPRGADTQYF	TGTGCCAGCACGAATCCCAGAGGAGCAGATACGCAGTATTTT
TRBD2	TRBJ2-1	.	TRBV12-3/TRBV12-4	CASSLATSGNEQFF	TGTGCCAGCAGTTTAGCGACTAGCGGCAATGAGCAGTTCTTC
TRBD2	TRBJ2-3	.	TRBV29-1	CSVPDLGRADTQYF	TGCAGCGTCCCCGACCTGGGGAGGGCAGATACGCAGTATTTT
TRBD1	TRBJ2-7	few	TRBV5-1	CASSSNAGTGGIEQYF	TGCGCCAGCAGCTCCAACGCCGGGACAGGGGGGATCGAGCAGTACTTC
TRBD1	TRBJ1-1	few	TRBV3-1	CASSQGQGAHGTEAFF	TGTGCCAGCAGCCAAGGACAGGGGGCCCACGGCACTGAAGCTTTCTTT
.	TRBJ2-3	few	TRBV24-1	CATATSKDTQYF	TGTGCCACCGCAACTAGCAAAGATACGCAGTATTTT
TRBD1	TRBJ2-5	few	TRBV4-2	CASSQGRGQGSLETQYF	TGTGCCAGCAGCCAAGGGCGTGGACAGGGGAGTTTAGAGACCCAGTACTTC
.	TRBJ1-3	few	TRBV3-1	CASSPFTGNSGNTIYF	TGTGCCAGCAGCCCATTTACAGGGAACTCTGGAAACACCATATATTTT
.	TRBJ2-7	.	TRBV18	CASSLTGPLYEQYF	TGTGCCAGCTCACTAACGGGCCCTCTCTACGAGCAGTACTTC
.	TRBJ2-7	.	TRBV19	CASSMMLGDSYEQYF	TGTGCCAGTAGTATGATGTTGGGGGACTCCTACGAGCAGTACTTC
TRBD1	TRBJ1-1	.	TRBV10-3	CAISESTGGLRNTEAFF	TGTGCCATCAGTGAGTCGACAGGGGGCCTGAGAAACACTGAAGCTTTCTTT
.	TRBJ1-3	.	TRBV5-1	CASSLGSGNSGNTIYF	TGCGCCAGCAGCTTGGGGTCCGGGAACTCTGGAAACACCATATATTTT
.	TRBJ1-2	.	TRBV20-1	CSAILAGIAGGYTF	TGCAGTGCTATCCTGGCAGGAATAGCGGGTGGCTACACCTTC
.	TRBJ2-1	.	TRBV2	CASRRENNEQFF	TGTGCCAGCAGGAGAGAGAACAATGAGCAGTTCTTC
.	TRBJ2-5	few	TRBV15	CATSRDIGGKETQYF	TGTGCCACCAGCAGAGATATTGGAGGCAAAGAGACCCAGTACTTC
.	TRBJ2-3	few	TRBV24-1	CATSEGGTQYF	TGTGCCACCAGTGAGGGAGGTACGCAGTATTTT
.	TRBJ2-7	few	TRBV11-1	CASSRTGIYEQYF	TGTGCCAGCAGCAGAACAGGGATCTACGAGCAGTACTTC